These 27 T cell receptor beta chains share one sample of origin, sequenced in a study of cytomegalovirus exposure and HLA in healthy donors. The PCR ran on 60 Vbeta and 13 Jbeta primers. Produced via immunoSEQ multiplex PCR; TCRdb's table is partial and in-frame only. The table lists under 200,000 clones, 80% to 90% of them singletons. Sequencing was carried out using PBMCs. These receptors were taken from a man younger than 30 in good health and CMV-seropositive.

In nucleotides, the CDR3 is TGTGCCAGCAGTTACTCAGGAGGCGAGACCCAGTACTTC. Its translation: CASSYSGGETQYF. J is TRBJ2-5 and V is TRBV6-5; D possibly corresponds to TRBD2 (5 bases). Germline V lookup: CDR1 MNHEY, CDR2 SVGAGI. The CDR3 has 13 amino acids. Between the trimmed V and J ends, which lost 0 bases and 5 bases, there was a span of 7 bases.

V usage is TRBV6-1 and J usage is TRBJ2-1, with a possible D match to TRBD1 (5 bases). Germline V gene data show CDR1 as MNHNS and CDR2 as SASEGT. V lost 1 base, J lost 4 bases, and 8 bases lay in between. CDR3 length equals 14 residues. The CDR3 nucleotides are TGTGCCAGCAGTGAAGTACAGGCATACAATGAGCAGTTCTTC. Protein sequence: CASSEVQAYNEQFF.

The chain uses TRBV9 and TRBJ2-1, with a tentative D call TRBD2 (7 bases). The CDR3 has 16 amino acids. Trimming pared 0 bases from V and 0 bases from J, leaving 10 bases between. Germline CDR1 and CDR2: SGDLS and YYNGEE. CDR3 nucleotides: TGTGCCAGCAGCGTAGGGGCGGGGGCCTCCTACAATGAGCAGTTCTTC. Translation gives CASSVGAGASYNEQFF.

As to this clone: This CDR3 is also generated by other DNA sequences in the sample. The J gene is TRBJ1-2, the V gene TRBV5-4, with TRBD1 as a possible D gene (5 bases). Trimming left V 3 bases short and J 2 bases short, with 11 bases between. CDR1 SGHNT and CDR2 YYREEE come from the germline V gene (reference sequence). The CDR3 consists of 14 residues. CDR3 protein: CASSWLGGNYGYTF. As DNA, the CDR3 is TGTGCCAGCAGCTGGCTGGGGGGGAACTATGGCTACACCTTC.

The V gene is TRBV5-1, the J gene TRBJ1-1; TRBD1 matches at 12 bases. Germline V gene sequence: CDR1 SGHRS, CDR2 YFSETQ. CDR3 length: 16 residues. Losses at the gene ends were 3 bases for V and 6 bases for J; bases not matched to a gene: 9. CDR3 loop: CASSSRDRGPFAEAFF. The CDR3 DNA follows: TGCGCCAGCAGCTCGCGGGACAGGGGGCCTTTCGCTGAAGCTTTCTTT.

The chain carries TRBV5-4 and TRBJ2-5; TRBD2 matches at 12 bases. CDR3 length equals 14 residues. The germline gives CDR1 SGHNT, CDR2 YYREEE (reference sequence). The V segment lost 5 bases and the J segment 4 bases; nucleotides outside the gene matches: 3. The CDR3 DNA is TGTGCCAGCAGTGAGACTAGCGGGGGAGAGACCCAGTACTTC. It translates to CASSETSGGETQYF.

This sequence joins TRBV19 and TRBJ2-2, with D uncertain. Trimming shortened V by 6 bases and J by 1 base, and 9 bases separated the two germline ends. The CDR3 is 14 residues long. Germline V gene data show CDR1 as LNHDA and CDR2 as SQIVND (reference sequence). The DNA of the CDR3 is TGTGCCAGTAGATCGACGGGGAACACCGGGGAGCTGTTTTTT. This gives the protein CASRSTGNTGELFF.

The chain is built from TRBV5-4 and TRBJ2-3; 10 positions match TRBD2. The V gene's germline CDR1 is SGHNT and CDR2 YYREEE (reference sequence). The CDR3 sequence is 17 residues long. The ends lost 4 bases at V and 2 bases at J; junction bases unmatched: 10. For the CDR3, the DNA is TGTGCCAGCAGCCCCTCTAACCTAGCGGGGGTCACAGATACGCAGTATTTT. Its protein product is CASSPSNLAGVTDTQYF.

The chain has TRBV5-1 and TRBJ1-2; tentatively, D is TRBD1 (6 bases). The CDR3 totals 13 residues. Per germline, CDR1 SGHRS and CDR2 YFSETQ. V was cut by 4 bases and J by 8 bases, with 15 bases left in between. CDR3 residues: CASSTTGMEGYTF. CDR3 DNA: TGCGCCAGCAGCACCACAGGGATGGAAGGCTACACCTTC.

CDR3 amino acids: CASSQLTTGGVAKNIQYF. The CDR3 coding sequence is TGTGCCAGCTCACAACTGACGACCGGGGGGGTAGCCAAAAACATTCAGTACTTC. The chain has TRBV18 and TRBJ2-4, with 8 bases matching TRBD2. The CDR3 totals 18 residues. CDR1 KGHSH and CDR2 LQKENI come from the germline V gene. J lost 0 bases, V lost 4 bases, and 11 bases had no gene match.

This clone was seen a few times. The V and J genes are TRBV6-4 and TRBJ2-1; a possible D gene is TRBD1 (5 bases). Trimming removed 3 bases from V and 5 bases from J, with 11 bases in between. The CDR3 contains 14 residues. The germline CDR1 and CDR2 sequences are MRHNA and SNTAGT. CDR3 loop: CASSDKDRNNEQFF. The CDR3 DNA is TGTGCCAGCAGTGATAAAGACAGAAACAATGAGCAGTTCTTC.

This rearrangement joins TRBV4-3 to TRBJ2-7; 7 bases line up with TRBD1. CDR3 length equals 16 residues. CDR1 and CDR2 (germline): LGHNA, YSLEER. V trimming: 1 base; J trimming: 2 bases; junction bases outside the gene matches: 8. CDR3 coding DNA: TGCGCCAGCAGCCAAGGACGACAGGGATCGGCCTACGAGCAGTACTTC. It translates to CASSQGRQGSAYEQYF.

The chain is built from TRBV19 and TRBJ1-1, with D hard to call. The CDR3 contains 14 residues. Trimming removed 5 bases at V and 0 bases at J, with 10 bases between. CDR1 is LNHDA and CDR2 is SQIVND in the germline V gene (reference sequence). CDR3 in DNA: TGTGCCAGTAGTTCGTCAGGCATGAACACTGAAGCTTTCTTT. As protein: CASSSSGMNTEAFF.

In regard to this clone: The junction shows a germline mismatch at one end, possibly a read error. The CDR3 DNA follows: TGTGCTAGCAGCAGGGGGCGCGGGTCTAGCACAGATACGCAGTATTTT. Translated: CASSRGRGSSTDTQYF. The chain joins TRBV7-7 to TRBJ2-3, with 8 bases fitting TRBD1. Germline V CDR1 and CDR2: SSHAT, FNYEAQ (reference sequence). This CDR3 has 16 amino acids. Looking up the rest from reference TRBV7-7 and TRBJ2-3 gives the full variable domain: GAGVSQSPRYKVTKRGQDVTLRCDPISSHATLYWYQQALGQGPEFLTYFNYEAQPDKSGLPSDRFSAERPEGSISTLTIQRTEQRDSAMYRCASSRGRGSSTDTQYFGPGTRLTVL.

This clone was seen a handful of times. The rearrangement links TRBV6-5 to TRBJ1-4; D is unclear. In germline, CDR1 is MNHEY, CDR2 SVGAGI. This CDR3 has 12 amino acids. Trimming shortened V by 0 bases and J by 11 bases, and 7 bases separated the two germline ends. CDR3 nucleotide sequence: TGTGCCAGCAGTTACTCGACCGGGAAACTGTTTTTT. It translates to CASSYSTGKLFF.

This sequence joins TRBV14 and TRBJ1-2; tentative D call: TRBD1 (5 bases). The CDR3 spans 15 residues. Germline values: CDR1 SGHDN, CDR2 FVKESK. Trimming cost V 0 bases and J 8 bases, with 16 bases left between them. CDR3 sequence: CASSQDWRGKGGYTF. CDR3 bases: TGTGCCAGCAGCCAAGATTGGCGGGGGAAGGGAGGCTACACCTTC.

This chain uses TRBV5-8 with TRBJ1-1; the D gene is possibly TRBD1 (5 bases). The CDR3 length is 15 residues. Trimming removed 4 bases from V and 4 bases from J, with 17 bases in between. Germline values: CDR1 SGHTS, CDR2 YDEGEE. Here the CDR3 reads CASSPMGTGPTEAFF. The DNA for the CDR3 is TGTGCCAGCAGCCCGATGGGGACTGGTCCCACTGAAGCTTTCTTT. Looking up the rest from reference TRBV5-8 and TRBJ1-1 gives the full variable domain: EAGVTQSPTHLIKTRGQQATLRCSPISGHTSVYWYQQALGLGLQFLLWYDEGEERNRGNFPPRFSGRQFPNYSSELNVNALELEDSALYLCASSPMGTGPTEAFFGQGTRLTVV.

CDR3 amino acids: CASSRLAGVSEQYF. Written as DNA, the CDR3 is TGCGCCAGTTCCAGACTAGCGGGGGTTTCCGAGCAGTACTTC. The V call is TRBV10-2, the J call TRBJ2-7; 12 bases align to TRBD2. Trimming at V came to 9 bases and at J to 6 bases, leaving 9 bases not matched to a gene. Germline CDR1 is WSHSY and CDR2 is SAAADI. The CDR3 sequence is 14 residues long.

The chain couples TRBV7-2 to TRBJ1-3; 8 positions match TRBD1. This CDR3 is 16 amino acids long. With 0 bases clipped from V and 0 bases from J, the junction kept 1 base outside the gene matches. Germline V gene sequence: CDR1 SGHTA, CDR2 FQGNSA. CDR3 residues: CASSLAGQGSGNTIYF. DNA for the CDR3: TGTGCCAGCAGCTTAGCCGGACAGGGCTCTGGAAACACCATATATTTT.

This chain links TRBV18 with TRBJ2-3, with a tentative D call TRBD2 (6 bases). The V gene lost 3 bases and the J gene lost 6 bases, with 10 bases spanning the gap. Germline CDR1 is KGHSH and CDR2 is LQKENI. The CDR3 has 13 amino acids. CDR3 coding DNA: TGTGCCAGCTCACCTCCCCGGGGGGATACGCAGTATTTT. It yields the protein CASSPPRGDTQYF. Drawing the rest from reference TRBV18 and TRBJ2-3, the complete variable domain is NAGVMQNPRHLVRRRGQEARLRCSPMKGHSHVYWYRQLPEEGLKFMVYLQKENIIDESGMPKERFSAEFPKEGPSILRIQQVVRGDSAAYFCASSPPRGDTQYFGPGTRLTVL.

The chain recombines TRBV7-2 with TRBJ2-5, with TRBD2 matching 14 bases. The CDR3 runs 16 residues. V lost 5 bases to trimming and J lost 5 bases; unmatched junction nucleotides: 7. The V gene's germline CDR1 is SGHTA and CDR2 FQGNSA. The CDR3 DNA reads as TGTGCCAGCAGCGGACGACTAGCGGGGGGGCGTGAGACCCAGTACTTC. It translates to CASSGRLAGGRETQYF.

The V gene is TRBV19, the J gene TRBJ1-5, with D unresolved. The CDR3 runs to 14 residues. Germline CDR1 reads LNHDA; CDR2 reads SQIVND (reference sequence). The V gene lost 2 bases and the J gene lost 6 bases, with 11 bases spanning the gap. The DNA for the CDR3 is TGTGCCAGTAGTATACAAGGTGAGGGTCAGCCCCAGCATTTT. Translating gives CASSIQGEGQPQHF.

The gene calls are TRBV28 and TRBJ1-1; the match to TRBD1 covers 11 bases. There are 15 residues in the CDR3. V lost 5 bases, J lost 5 bases, and 7 bases stayed unmatched. The V gene's germline CDR1 is MDHEN and CDR2 SYDVKM. CDR3 nucleotide sequence: TGTGCCAGCAGTCCCTCCGGGACAGGGGGAACTGAAGCTTTCTTT. It specifies CASSPSGTGGTEAFF.

J is TRBJ2-5 and V is TRBV30; the match to TRBD2 covers 8 bases. CDR3 length: 14 residues. V lost 5 bases to trimming and J lost 1 base; unmatched junction nucleotides: 6. Germline V gene lookup returns CDR1 GTSNPN and CDR2 SVGIG (reference sequence). The DNA for the CDR3 is TGTGCCTGGGGACTAGCCGGGACCCAAGAGACCCAGTACTTC. Translating gives CAWGLAGTQETQYF.

V and J are TRBV5-1 and TRBJ2-3; TRBD2 is a possible D gene (6 bases). CDR1 and CDR2 from the germline V gene are SGHRS and YFSETQ. This CDR3 comprises 12 residues. V was trimmed by 3 bases and J by 5 bases, leaving 7 bases between them. The chain's CDR3 is CASSSGEDTQYF. CDR3 bases: TGCGCCAGCAGCTCGGGGGAAGATACGCAGTATTTT.

This chain links TRBV6-1 with TRBJ1-6; 9 positions match TRBD1. V lost 2 bases and J lost 8; bases outside the gene matches: 4. CDR1 and CDR2 from the germline V gene are MNHNS and SASEGT. This CDR3 is 15 amino acids long. The CDR3 DNA is TGTGCCAGCAGTGAAAATACAGGGGGCGATTCACCCCTCCACTTT. It is translated as CASSENTGGDSPLHF.

The chain is built from TRBV5-1 and TRBJ2-1, with a possible D match to TRBD2 (6 bases). The CDR3 extends over 12 amino acids. V was pared by 6 bases and J by 10 bases, with 14 bases between. Germline CDR1 SGHRS, CDR2 YFSETQ. The CDR3 DNA sequence: TGCGCCAGCACTATGGACTATGTCGAGCAGTTCTTC. The encoded protein is CASTMDYVEQFF.